This T cell receptor beta chain appears in the sequencing data of a study of control samples from healthy donors and cancer patients. Using immunoSEQ multiplex PCR, the repertoire was profiled, and TCRdb retains in-frame clones only, with some absent. Altogether tens of thousands of clones are present, about 90% being singletons, with the ten largest covering roughly 3.5%. CDR3 length: 13 residues. The germline V gene encodes CDR1 LNHDA and CDR2 SQIVND (reference sequence). The V end was cut by 3 bases, the J end by 7 bases, with 12 bases between. The V gene is TRBV19, the J gene TRBJ1-2; no clear D. This clonotype was sampled from a woman between 45 and 60 years old in good health. The sample was blood. The CDR3 sequence is CASSIGRHLGYTF. CDR3 bases: TGTGCCAGTAGTATTGGACGTCATCTTGGCTACACCTTC.